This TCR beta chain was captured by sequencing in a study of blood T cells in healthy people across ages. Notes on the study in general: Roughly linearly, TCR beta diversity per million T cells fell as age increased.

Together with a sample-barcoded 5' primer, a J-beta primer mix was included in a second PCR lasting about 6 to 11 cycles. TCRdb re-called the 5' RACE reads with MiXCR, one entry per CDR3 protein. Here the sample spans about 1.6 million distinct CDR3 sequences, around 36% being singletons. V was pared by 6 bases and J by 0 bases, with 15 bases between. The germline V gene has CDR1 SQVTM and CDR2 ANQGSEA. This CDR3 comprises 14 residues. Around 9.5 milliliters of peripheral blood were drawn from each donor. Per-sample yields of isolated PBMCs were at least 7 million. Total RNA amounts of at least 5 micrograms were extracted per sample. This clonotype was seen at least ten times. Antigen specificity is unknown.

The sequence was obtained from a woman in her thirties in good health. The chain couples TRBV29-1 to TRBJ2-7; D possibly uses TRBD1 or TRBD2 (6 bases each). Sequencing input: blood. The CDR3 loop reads CSVVEGGSSYEQYF. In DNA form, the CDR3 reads TGCAGCGTCGTAGAAGGGGGGAGCTCCTACGAGCAGTACTTC.